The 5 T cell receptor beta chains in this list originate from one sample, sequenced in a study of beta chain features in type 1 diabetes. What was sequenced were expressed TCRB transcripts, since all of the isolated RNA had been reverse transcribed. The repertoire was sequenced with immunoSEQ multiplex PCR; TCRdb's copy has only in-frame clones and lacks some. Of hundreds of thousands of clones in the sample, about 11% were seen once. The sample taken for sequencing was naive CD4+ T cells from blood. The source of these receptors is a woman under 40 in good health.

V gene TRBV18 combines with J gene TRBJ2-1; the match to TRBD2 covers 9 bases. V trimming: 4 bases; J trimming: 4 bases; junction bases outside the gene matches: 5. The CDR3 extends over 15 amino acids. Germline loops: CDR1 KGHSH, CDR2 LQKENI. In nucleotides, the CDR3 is TGTGCCAGCTCACTATTAGCGGGAGAATACAATGAGCAGTTCTTC. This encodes CASSLLAGEYNEQFF.

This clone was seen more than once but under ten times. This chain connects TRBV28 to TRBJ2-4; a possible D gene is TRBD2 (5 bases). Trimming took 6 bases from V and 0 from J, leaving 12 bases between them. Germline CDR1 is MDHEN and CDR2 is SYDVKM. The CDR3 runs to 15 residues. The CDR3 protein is CASSSTGLAKNIQYF. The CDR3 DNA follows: TGTGCCAGCAGCTCCACGGGATTAGCCAAAAACATTCAGTACTTC.

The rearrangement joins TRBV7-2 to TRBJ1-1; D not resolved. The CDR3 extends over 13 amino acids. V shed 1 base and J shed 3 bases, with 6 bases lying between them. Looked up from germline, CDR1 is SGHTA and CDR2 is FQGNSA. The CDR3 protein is CASSLVRDTEAFF. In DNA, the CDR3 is TGTGCCAGCAGCTTAGTGAGGGACACTGAAGCTTTCTTT.

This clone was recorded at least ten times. The CDR3 DNA reads TGCAGCGTCCGAGGGGACACCTATGGCTACACCTTC. Protein: CSVRGDTYGYTF. The chain has TRBV29-1 and TRBJ1-2, with D possibly TRBD1 on 6 matching bases. With 6 bases removed from V and 4 bases from J, the gap between germline ends came to 12 bases. Germline V gives CDR1 SQVTM, CDR2 ANQGSEA. This CDR3 spans 12 amino acids.

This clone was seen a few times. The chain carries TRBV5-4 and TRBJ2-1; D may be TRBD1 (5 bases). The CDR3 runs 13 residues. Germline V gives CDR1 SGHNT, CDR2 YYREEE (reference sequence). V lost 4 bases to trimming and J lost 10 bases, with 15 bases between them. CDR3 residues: CASSRLQEREQFF. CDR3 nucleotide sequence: TGTGCCAGCAGCCGGCTACAGGAACGAGAGCAGTTCTTC.